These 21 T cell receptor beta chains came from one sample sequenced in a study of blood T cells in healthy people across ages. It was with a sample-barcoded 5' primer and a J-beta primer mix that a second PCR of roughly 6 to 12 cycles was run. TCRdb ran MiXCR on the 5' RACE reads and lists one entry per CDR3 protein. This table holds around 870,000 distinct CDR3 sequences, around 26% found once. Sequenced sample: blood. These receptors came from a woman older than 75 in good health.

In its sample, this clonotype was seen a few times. The CDR3 coding sequence is TGTGCCAGCAGCTTCCCACCGGGACTAGCCTCCTACGAGCAGTACTTC. This encodes CASSFPPGLASYEQYF. The chain employs TRBV28 and TRBJ2-7, with 9 bases identical to TRBD2. Losses at the gene ends were 6 bases for V and 0 bases for J; bases not matched to a gene: 9. This CDR3 is built from 16 residues. The germline V gene has CDR1 MDHEN and CDR2 SYDVKM. The full variable domain, its missing parts supplied by reference TRBV28 and TRBJ2-7, is DVKVTQSSRYLVKRTGEKVFLECVQDMDHENMFWYRQDPGLGLRLIYFSYDVKMKEKGDIPEGYSVSREKKERFSLILESASTNQTSMYLCASSFPPGLASYEQYFGPGTRLTVT.

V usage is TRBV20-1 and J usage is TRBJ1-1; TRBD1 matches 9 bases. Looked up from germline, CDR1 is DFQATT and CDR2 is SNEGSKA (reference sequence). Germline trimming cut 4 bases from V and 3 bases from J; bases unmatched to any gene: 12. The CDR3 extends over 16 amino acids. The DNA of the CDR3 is TGCAGTGCTATCTCCCTTCACAGGGGGCGATACACTGAAGCTTTCTTT. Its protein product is CSAISLHRGRYTEAFF.

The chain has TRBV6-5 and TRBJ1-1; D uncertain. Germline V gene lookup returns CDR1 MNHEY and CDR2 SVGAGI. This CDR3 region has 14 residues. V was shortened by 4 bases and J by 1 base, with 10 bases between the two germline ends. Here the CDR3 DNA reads TGTGCCAGCAGTTTTGGTGTGTGGAACACTGAAGCTTTCTTT. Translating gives CASSFGVWNTEAFF.

This CDR3 reads CATGQGSGGYTF. The CDR3 DNA is TGTGCCACCGGACAGGGAAGTGGTGGCTACACCTTC. The J gene is TRBJ1-2, the V gene TRBV24-1; 8 bases agree with TRBD1. This CDR3 region has 12 residues. Germline loops: CDR1 KGHDR, CDR2 SFDVKD. V was clipped by 9 bases and J by 7 bases; unmatched bases: 6.

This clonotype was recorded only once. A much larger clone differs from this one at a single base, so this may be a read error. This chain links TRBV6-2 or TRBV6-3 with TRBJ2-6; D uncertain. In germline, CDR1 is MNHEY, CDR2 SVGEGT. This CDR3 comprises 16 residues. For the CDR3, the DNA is TGTGACAGCACTGCGGTGTTGTCCGCTGGGGCCAACGTCCTGACTTTC. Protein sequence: CDSTAVLSAGANVLTF.

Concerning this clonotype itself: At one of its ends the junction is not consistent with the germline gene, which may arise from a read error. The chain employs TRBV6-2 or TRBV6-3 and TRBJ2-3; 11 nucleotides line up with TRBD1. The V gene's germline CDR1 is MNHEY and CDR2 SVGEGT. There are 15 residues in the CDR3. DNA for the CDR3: TGTGTCAGCAGCTCCGGGACAGGGGGAACAGATACGCAGTATTTT. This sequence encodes CVSSSGTGGTDTQYF.

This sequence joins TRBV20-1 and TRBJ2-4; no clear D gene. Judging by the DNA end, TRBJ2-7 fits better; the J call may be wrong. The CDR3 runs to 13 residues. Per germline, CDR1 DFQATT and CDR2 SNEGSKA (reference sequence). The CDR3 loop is CSAFATQSYEQYF. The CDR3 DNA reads TGCAGTGCTTTCGCGACCCAAAGCTACGAGCAGTACTTC.

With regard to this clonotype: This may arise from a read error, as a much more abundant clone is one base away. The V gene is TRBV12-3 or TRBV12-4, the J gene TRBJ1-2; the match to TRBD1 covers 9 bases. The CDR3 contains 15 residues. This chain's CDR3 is CASSLGGTGNYDYTF. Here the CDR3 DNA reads TGTGCCAGCAGTTTAGGAGGGACAGGGAACTATGACTACACCTTC.

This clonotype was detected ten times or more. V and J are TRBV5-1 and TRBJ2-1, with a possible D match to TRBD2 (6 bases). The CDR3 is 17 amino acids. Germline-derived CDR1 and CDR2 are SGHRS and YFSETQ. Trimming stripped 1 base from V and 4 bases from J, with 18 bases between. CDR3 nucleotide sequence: TGCGCCAGCAGCTTGAGGCGGGGCATAGACATGTACAATGAGCAGTTCTTC. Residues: CASSLRRGIDMYNEQFF.

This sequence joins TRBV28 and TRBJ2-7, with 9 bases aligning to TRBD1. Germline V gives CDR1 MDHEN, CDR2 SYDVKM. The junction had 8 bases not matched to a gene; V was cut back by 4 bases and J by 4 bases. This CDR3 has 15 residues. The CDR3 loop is CASSSGTGFSYEQYF. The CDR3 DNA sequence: TGTGCCAGCAGTTCCGGGACAGGGTTTTCATACGAGCAGTACTTC.

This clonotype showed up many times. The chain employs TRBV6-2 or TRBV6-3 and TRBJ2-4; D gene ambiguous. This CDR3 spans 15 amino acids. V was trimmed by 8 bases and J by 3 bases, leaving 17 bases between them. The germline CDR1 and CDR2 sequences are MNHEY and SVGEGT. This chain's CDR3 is CASGSDGLRKNIQYF. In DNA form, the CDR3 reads TGTGCCAGCGGATCGGACGGGCTTCGCAAAAACATTCAGTACTTC.

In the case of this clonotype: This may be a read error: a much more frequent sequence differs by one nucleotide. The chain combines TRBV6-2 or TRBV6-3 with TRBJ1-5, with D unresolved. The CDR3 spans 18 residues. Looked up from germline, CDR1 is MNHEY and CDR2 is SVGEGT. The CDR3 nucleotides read TGTGCCGGCAGTTACTCGATCACCGAGGACGATAGCAATCAGCCCCAGCATTTT. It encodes CAGSYSITEDDSNQPQHF.

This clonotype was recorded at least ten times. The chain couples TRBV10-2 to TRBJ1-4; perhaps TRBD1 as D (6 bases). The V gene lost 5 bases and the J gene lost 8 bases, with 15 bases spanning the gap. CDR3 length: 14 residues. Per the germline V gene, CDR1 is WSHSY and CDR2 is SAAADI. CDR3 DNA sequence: TGCGCCAGCAGTCCACAGGGTCCCCCAGAAAAACTGTTTTTT. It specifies CASSPQGPPEKLFF.

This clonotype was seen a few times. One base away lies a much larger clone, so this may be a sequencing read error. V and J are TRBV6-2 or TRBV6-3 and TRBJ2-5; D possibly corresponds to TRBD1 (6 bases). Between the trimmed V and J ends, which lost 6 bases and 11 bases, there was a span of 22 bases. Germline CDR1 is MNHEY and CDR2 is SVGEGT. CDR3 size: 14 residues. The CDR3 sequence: CASSPPFDRKEQYF. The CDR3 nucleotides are TGTGCCAGCAGCCCCCCCTTTGACAGGAAGGAGCAGTACTTC.

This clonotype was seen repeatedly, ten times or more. CDR3 DNA: TGCAGTGCTCGACACCCGAGGGGGGCTGGGGCCAACGTCCTGACTTTC. Its protein is CSARHPRGAGANVLTF. The chain employs TRBV20-1 and TRBJ2-6; D assignment may be TRBD1 or TRBD2 (6 bases each). The CDR3 has 16 residues. CDR1 and CDR2 (germline): DFQATT, SNEGSKA (reference sequence). Trimming cost V 5 bases and J 2 bases, with 16 bases left between them.

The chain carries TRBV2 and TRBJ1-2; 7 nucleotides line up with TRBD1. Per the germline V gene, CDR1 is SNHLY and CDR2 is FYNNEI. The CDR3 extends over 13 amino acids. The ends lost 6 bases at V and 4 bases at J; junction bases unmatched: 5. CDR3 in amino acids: CASREGQTYGYTF. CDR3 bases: TGTGCCAGCAGGGAGGGACAGACCTATGGCTACACCTTC.

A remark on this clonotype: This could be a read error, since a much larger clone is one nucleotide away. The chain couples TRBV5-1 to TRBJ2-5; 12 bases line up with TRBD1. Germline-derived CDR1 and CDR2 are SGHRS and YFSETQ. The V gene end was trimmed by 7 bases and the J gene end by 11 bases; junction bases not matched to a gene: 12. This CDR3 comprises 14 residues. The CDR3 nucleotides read TGCGCCAGCTTTACCGGGACAGGGGGCAATGAGCAGTACTTC. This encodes CASFTGTGGNEQYF.

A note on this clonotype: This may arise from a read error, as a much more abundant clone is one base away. CDR3 region: CASRKGTGLYNEQYF. In DNA, the CDR3 is TGTGCCAGCAGGAAAGGGACAGGGCTTTACAATGAGCAGTACTTC. The V call is TRBV12-3 or TRBV12-4, the J call TRBJ2-5; 9 nucleotides line up with TRBD1. CDR3 size: 15 residues. After removal of 6 bases from V and 11 bases from J, the junction contained 16 bases not matched to a gene.

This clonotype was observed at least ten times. CDR3 in DNA: TGTGCCACCAGCAGATTGACTAGCGGGGGCTACGAGCAGTACTTC. This translates into CATSRLTSGGYEQYF. The V call is TRBV15, the J call TRBJ2-7, with 12 bases fitting TRBD2. The CDR3 is made up of 15 amino acids. Looked up from germline, CDR1 is LNHNV and CDR2 is YYDKDF (reference sequence). The V segment lost 2 bases and the J segment 3 bases; nucleotides outside the gene matches: 2.

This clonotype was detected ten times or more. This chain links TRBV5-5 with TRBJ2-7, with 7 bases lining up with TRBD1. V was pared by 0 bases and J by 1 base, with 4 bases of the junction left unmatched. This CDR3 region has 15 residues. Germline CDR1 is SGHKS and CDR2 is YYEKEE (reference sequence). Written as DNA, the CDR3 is TGTGCCAGCAGCTTGGCACAGGGGCTGTCCTACGAGCAGTACTTC. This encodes CASSLAQGLSYEQYF.

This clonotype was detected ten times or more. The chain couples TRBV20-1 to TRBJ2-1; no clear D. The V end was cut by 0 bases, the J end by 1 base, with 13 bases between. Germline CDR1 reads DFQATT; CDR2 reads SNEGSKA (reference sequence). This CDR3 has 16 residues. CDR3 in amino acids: CSARDPSPISYNEQFF. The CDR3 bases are TGCAGTGCTAGAGATCCGTCTCCGATATCCTACAATGAGCAGTTCTTC.